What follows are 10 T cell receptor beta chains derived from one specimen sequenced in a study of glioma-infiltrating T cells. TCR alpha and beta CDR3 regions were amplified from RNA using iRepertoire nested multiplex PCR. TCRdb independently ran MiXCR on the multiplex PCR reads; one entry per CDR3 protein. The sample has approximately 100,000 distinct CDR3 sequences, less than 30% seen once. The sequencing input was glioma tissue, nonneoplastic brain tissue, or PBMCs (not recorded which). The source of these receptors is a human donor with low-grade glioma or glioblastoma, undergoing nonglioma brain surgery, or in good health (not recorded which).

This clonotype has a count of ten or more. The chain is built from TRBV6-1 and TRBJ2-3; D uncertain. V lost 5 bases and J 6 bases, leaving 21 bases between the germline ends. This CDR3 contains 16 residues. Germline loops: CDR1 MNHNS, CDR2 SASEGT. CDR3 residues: CASSLGPTVVADTQYF. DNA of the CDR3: TGTGCCAGCAGTTTGGGTCCAACTGTGGTGGCGGATACGCAGTATTTT.

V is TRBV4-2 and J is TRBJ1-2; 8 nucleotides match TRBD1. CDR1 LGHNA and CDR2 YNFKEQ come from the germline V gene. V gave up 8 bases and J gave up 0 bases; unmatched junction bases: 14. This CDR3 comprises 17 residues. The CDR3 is CASQPGQARGANYGYTF. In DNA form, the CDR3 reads TGTGCCAGCCAACCGGGACAGGCGCGGGGAGCTAACTATGGCTACACCTTC.

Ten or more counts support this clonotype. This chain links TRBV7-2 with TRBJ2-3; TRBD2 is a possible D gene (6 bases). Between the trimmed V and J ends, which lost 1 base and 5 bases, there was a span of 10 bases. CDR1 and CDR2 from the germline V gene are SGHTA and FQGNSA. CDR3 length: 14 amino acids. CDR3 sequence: CASSLVSAGDTQYF. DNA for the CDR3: TGTGCCAGCAGCTTAGTCTCAGCGGGAGATACGCAGTATTTT.

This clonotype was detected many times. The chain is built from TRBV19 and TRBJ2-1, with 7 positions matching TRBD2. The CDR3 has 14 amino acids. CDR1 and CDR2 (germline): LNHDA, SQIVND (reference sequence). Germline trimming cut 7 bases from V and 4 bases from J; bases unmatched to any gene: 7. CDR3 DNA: TGTGCCAGTATGGGGCTCGGGGGGTACAATGAGCAGTTCTTC. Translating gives CASMGLGGYNEQFF.

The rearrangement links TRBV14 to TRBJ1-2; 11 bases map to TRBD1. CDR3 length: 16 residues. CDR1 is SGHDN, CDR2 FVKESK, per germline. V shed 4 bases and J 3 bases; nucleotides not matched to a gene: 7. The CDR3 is CASSPDRGLLHYGYTF. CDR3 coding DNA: TGTGCCAGCAGCCCGGACAGGGGGCTACTTCACTATGGCTACACCTTC.

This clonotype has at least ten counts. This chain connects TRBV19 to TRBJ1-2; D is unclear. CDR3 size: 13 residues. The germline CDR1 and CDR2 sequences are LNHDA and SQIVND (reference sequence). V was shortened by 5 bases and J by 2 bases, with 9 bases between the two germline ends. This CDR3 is CASSPTRNYGYTF. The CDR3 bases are TGTGCCAGTAGTCCGACCAGAAACTATGGCTACACCTTC.

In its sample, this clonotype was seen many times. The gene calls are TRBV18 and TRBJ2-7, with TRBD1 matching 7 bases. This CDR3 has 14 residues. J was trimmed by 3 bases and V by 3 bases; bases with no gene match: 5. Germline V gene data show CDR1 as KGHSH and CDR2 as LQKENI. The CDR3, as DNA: TGTGCCAGCTCACCCGGACAGGCGTTCTACGAGCAGTACTTC. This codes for CASSPGQAFYEQYF.

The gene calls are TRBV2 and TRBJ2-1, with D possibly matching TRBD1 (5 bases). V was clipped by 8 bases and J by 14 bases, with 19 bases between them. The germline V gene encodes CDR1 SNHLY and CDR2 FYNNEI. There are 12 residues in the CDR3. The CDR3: CASQDIPSRKFF. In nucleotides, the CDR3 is TGTGCCAGCCAGGACATCCCGTCCAGGAAGTTCTTC.

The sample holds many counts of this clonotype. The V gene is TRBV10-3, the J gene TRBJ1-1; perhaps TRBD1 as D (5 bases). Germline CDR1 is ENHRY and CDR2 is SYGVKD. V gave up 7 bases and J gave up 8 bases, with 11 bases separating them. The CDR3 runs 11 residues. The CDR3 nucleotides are TGTGCCATCAAAGGGGAGGGCGAAGCTTTCTTT. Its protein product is CAIKGEGEAFF.

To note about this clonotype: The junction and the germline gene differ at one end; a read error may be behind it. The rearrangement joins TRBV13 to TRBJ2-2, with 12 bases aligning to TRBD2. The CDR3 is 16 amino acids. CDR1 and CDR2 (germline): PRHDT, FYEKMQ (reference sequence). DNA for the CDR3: TGTGCCAGCAGCTCTAGCGGGGGGGAAGGTACCGGTGAGCTGTTTTTT. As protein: CASSSSGGEGTGELFF.